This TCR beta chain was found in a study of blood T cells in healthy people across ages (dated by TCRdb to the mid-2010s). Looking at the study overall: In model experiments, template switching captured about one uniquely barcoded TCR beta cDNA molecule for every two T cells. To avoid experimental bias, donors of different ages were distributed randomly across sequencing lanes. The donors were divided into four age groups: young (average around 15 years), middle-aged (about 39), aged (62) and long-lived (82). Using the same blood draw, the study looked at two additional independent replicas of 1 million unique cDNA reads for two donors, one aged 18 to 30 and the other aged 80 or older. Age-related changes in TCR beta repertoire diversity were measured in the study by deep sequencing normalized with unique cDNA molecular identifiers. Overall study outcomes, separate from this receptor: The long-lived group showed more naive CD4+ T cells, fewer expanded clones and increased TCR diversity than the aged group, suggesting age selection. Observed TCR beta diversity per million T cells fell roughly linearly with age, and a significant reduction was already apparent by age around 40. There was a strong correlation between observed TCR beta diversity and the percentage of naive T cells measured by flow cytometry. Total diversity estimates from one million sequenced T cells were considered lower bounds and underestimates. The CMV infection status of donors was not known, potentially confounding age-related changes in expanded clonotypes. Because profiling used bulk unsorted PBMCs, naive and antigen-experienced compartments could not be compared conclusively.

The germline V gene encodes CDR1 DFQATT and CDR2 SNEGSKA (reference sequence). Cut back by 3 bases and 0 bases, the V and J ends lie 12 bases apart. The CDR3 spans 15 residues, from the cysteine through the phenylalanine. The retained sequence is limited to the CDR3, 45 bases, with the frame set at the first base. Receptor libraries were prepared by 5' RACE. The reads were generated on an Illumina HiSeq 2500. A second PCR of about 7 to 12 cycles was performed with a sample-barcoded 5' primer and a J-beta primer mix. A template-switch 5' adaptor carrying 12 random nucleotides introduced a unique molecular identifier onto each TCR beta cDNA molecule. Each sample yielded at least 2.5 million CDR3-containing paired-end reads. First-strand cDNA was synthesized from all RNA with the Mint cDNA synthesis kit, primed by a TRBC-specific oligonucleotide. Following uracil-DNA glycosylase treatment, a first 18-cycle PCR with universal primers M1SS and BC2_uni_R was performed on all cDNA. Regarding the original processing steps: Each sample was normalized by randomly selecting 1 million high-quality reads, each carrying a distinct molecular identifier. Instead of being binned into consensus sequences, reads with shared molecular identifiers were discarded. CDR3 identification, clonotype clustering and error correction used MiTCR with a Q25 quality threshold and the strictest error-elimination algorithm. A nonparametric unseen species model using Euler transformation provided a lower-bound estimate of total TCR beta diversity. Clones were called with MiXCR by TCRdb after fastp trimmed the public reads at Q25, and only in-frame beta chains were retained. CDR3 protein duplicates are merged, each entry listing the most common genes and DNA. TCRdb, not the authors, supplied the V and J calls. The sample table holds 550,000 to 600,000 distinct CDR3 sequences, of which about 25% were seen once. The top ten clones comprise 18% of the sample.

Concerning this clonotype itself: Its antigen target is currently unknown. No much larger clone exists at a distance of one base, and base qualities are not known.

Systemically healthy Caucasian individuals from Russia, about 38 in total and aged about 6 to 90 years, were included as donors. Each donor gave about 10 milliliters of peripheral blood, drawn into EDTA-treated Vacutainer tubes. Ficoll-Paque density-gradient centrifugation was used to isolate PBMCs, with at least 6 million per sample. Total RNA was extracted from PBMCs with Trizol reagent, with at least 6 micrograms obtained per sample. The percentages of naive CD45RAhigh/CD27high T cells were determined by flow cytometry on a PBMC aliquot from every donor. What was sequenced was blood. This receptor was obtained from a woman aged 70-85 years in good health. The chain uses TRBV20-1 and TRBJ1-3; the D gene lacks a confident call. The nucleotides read TGCAGTGCTAGGGAGCAGGAGAGCTCTGGAAACACCATATATTTT. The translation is CSAREQESSGNTIYF.